This TCR beta chain was documented in a study of cytomegalovirus exposure and HLA in healthy donors. Study observations and caveats: Associated with cytomegalovirus, according to the listing, were 150 to 200 TCR beta chains.

The repertoire was sequenced with immunoSEQ multiplex PCR; TCRdb's copy has only in-frame clones and lacks some. The top ten clones hold under 2% of a sample with 90,000 to 130,000 clones, roughly 87% of them seen once. Germline V gene lookup returns CDR1 GTSNPN and CDR2 SVGIG (reference sequence). This CDR3 spans 22 amino acids. A remark on this clone: Its cognate antigen is unknown.

V gene TRBV30 combines with J gene TRBJ2-5; TRBD1 or TRBD2 may be the D gene (9 bases each). The J call may be faulty, since TRBJ2-7 better matches the DNA end. The TCR comes from a young woman in good health and CMV-seronegative. The sample taken for sequencing was PBMCs. The DNA of the CDR3 is TGTGCCTGGAGCGGAACCGGGACAGGGAATAATAGACTAGCGGAATTCTATTACGAGCAGTACTTC. Amino acid sequence: CAWSGTGTGNNRLAEFYYEQYF.